The entry below describes one TCR beta chain. This clonotype was counted many times. Its cognate antigen has yet to be identified. No much larger clonotype is one base removed from it; base qualities were not supplied. The sample originates from a study of T cells after yellow fever vaccination (dated by TCRdb to the late 2010s). A note on the overall study: Libraries from fractions with low cell numbers were prepared with the SMART-Seq v4 Ultra Low Input RNA kit. Bulk TCR alpha and beta repertoires were sequenced longitudinally to track T-cell clones before and after primary and booster YFV17D yellow fever vaccination. The cohort comprised two healthy male donors, one aged 18 to 30 and one aged 30 to 39 years. Blood was drawn at multiple timepoints before and after primary and secondary immunization, with bulk PBMC replicates and cell subsets isolated.

Overall study results and their limits: The secondary T-cell response was found to be weaker but faster than the primary response, with a peak reached on day 5 rather than on day 15. Computational filtering was needed because FACS-sorted repertoires could contain abundant contaminating clonotypes from the bulk population. The study included only two donors, which limits how far the findings can be generalized. After the booster, most of the clones that had expanded following primary vaccination were detected again (roughly 96% of CD4 and around 88% of CD8), which suggests that memory was broadly maintained. A small share of clonotypes occurred in both CD4 and CD8 compartments, likely arising from convergent recombination.

The germline V gene specifies LGHNA as CDR1 and YNFKEQ as CDR2. From the cysteine up to the phenylalanine, the CDR3 has a length of 13 residues. CDR3 DNA is the only sequence kept; it has 39 bases, read in frame from the first base. V is clipped by 0 bases and J by 6 bases, and the sequence between their germline boundaries is 8 bases long. Read against the paper, the sample's treatment or condition label means: live attenuated yellow fever vaccine strain. PBMCs were isolated from peripheral blood using a standard Ficoll-Paque protocol. Dynabeads CD4 and CD8 positive selection kits were used to isolate CD4 and CD8 T-cell fractions. TriZol was used to extract RNA from bulk PBMCs, from CD4 and CD8 fractions, and from dextramer-positive and dextramer-negative fractions. Reads for this sample came from an Illumina NovaSeq 6000. TCR cDNA was synthesized by 5'RACE template switching, which introduced a universal primer site and unique molecular identifiers. cDNA synthesis was primed from both the TCR alpha and TCR beta constant segments. Libraries were amplified in two PCR steps, with sample barcodes and sequencing adapters added in the second step. Sequencing of the libraries was done on either Illumina HiSeq 2500 (2x100 bp) or NovaSeq (2x150 bp). As for the authors' bioinformatics: Demultiplexing of reads and collapsing into UMI consensus sequences were performed with MIGEC, and V(D)J alignment was carried out with MiXCR. Vaccine-responding clonotypes were defined with edgeR using replicate PBMC samples, requiring FDR below 0.01 and a log2 fold change above 5 up to day 15. Each bulk clonotype received a CD4 or CD8 identity based on whether the sequenced CD4 or CD8 repertoire contained that clonotype at higher abundance. Through fastp at Q25 and MiXCR, TCRdb rebuilt clones from the public reads, retaining in-frame beta chains. Each record represents a unique CDR3 protein, reported with the most common genes and DNA among its rows. These V and J calls originate from TCRdb's pipeline instead of the authors' own analysis. The sample table contains approximately 250,000 distinct CDR3 sequences; only one count was recorded for around 4.9% of them. In total, the top ten clones hold around 3.5% of the sample.

The chain is encoded by TRBV4-2 joined to TRBJ1-2; the D gene remains uncertain. This clonotype was obtained from a man aged 18 to 30 who received the YFV17D yellow fever vaccine. The sequences come from CD4+ T cells sorted from PBMCs, collected on the day of the yellow fever booster vaccination. The CDR3 reads CASSQDWADGYTF. The DNA reads as follows: TGTGCCAGCAGCCAAGATTGGGCCGATGGCTACACCTTC.